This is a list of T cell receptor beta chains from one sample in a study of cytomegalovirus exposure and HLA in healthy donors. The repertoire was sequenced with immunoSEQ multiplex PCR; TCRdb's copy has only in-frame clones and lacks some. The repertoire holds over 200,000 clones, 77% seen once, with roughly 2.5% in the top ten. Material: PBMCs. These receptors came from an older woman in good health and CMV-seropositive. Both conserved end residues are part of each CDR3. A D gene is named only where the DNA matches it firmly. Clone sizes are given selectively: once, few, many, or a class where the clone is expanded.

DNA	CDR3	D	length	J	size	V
TGTGCCAGCACCGGACAGGCCGTCGATCAGCCCCAGCATTTT	CASTGQAVDQPQHF	TRBD1	14	TRBJ1-5	-	TRBV2
TGCGCCAGCAGCCAAGATCCCTTTGGACAGGAAAACTATGGCTACACCTTC	CASSQDPFGQENYGYTF	TRBD1	17	TRBJ1-2	-	TRBV4-3
TGTGCCAGCAGCGTAGGTTTCCAAGGGGCCAGGGACACTGAAGCTTTCTTT	CASSVGFQGARDTEAFF	-	17	TRBJ1-1	-	TRBV9
TGTGCCAGCAGCAATTACTCGGGAGTCTACAATGAGCAGTTCTTC	CASSNYSGVYNEQFF	-	15	TRBJ2-1	-	TRBV21-1
TGTGCCAGCAGTTTGGAGACAGGGGGGTTTAGCGAGCAGTACTTC	CASSLETGGFSEQYF	TRBD1	15	TRBJ2-7	few	TRBV28
TGTGCCAGCAGCTTAGGGGGACTAGCGGGGGAGCAGTACTTC	CASSLGGLAGEQYF	TRBD2	14	TRBJ2-7	-	TRBV7-2
TGCGCCAGCAGTCCCTCCCCCTCGGGAGAAAGAAAACCGAAGCTGGGGGATACGCAGTATTTT	CASSPSPSGERKPKLGDTQYF	-	21	TRBJ2-3	-	TRBV23-1
TGTGCCAGCAGTTTACGGGGTCCTAGCGGGGGCCAAGAGACCCAGTACTTC	CASSLRGPSGGQETQYF	TRBD2	17	TRBJ2-5	-	TRBV27
TGTTCCAGCATCCAGGGCGGGACAGGGGAAGATAATACGCAGTATTTT	CSSIQGGTGEDNTQYF	TRBD1	16	TRBJ2-3	once	TRBV7-9
TGTGCCAGCAGCCAAGGGGAGCCCGGGGGAAATGAGCAGTTCTTC	CASSQGEPGGNEQFF	-	15	TRBJ2-1	once	TRBV4-2
TGTGCCAGCATGGTACCGGGACAGGGTGGTTGGACTGAAGCTTTCTTT	CASMVPGQGGWTEAFF	TRBD1	16	TRBJ1-1	once	TRBV28
TGTGCCAGCAGCGCGAATTACTACTCCGGTGAGCAGTTCTTC	CASSANYYSGEQFF	-	14	TRBJ2-1	-	TRBV9
TGTGCCAGCTCACCACGTCTAGCGGGGGTCCCCGGGGAGCTGTTTTTT	CASSPRLAGVPGELFF	TRBD2	16	TRBJ2-2	-	TRBV18
TGTGCCAGCAGTGACTCGGGCAGGTTTAATGAAAAACTGTTTTTT	CASSDSGRFNEKLFF	-	15	TRBJ1-4	-	TRBV6-4
TGTGCCAGCAGCGTAGTCGAGCGGAGCCAAGAGACCCAGTACTTC	CASSVVERSQETQYF	-	15	TRBJ2-5	-	TRBV9
TGCGCCAGCAGCTTGGCGGGGTCGAACACCGGGGAGCTGTTTTTT	CASSLAGSNTGELFF	-	15	TRBJ2-2	-	TRBV5-1
TGTGCCAGCAGTGTCTACCGGGACAGGGGGCGAAGGGAGCAGTACTTC	CASSVYRDRGRREQYF	TRBD1	16	TRBJ2-7	few	TRBV6-1
TGTGCCAGCTCACCAAACAGCCCCCAAGGCTACACCTTC	CASSPNSPQGYTF	-	13	TRBJ1-2	-	TRBV18
TGTGCCAGCAGCAACACCCCCATTAAGGAAAAACTGTTTTTT	CASSNTPIKEKLFF	-	14	TRBJ1-4	-	TRBV7-9
TGTGCCAGCAGCTTCGGGACATTTTCTGGAAACACCATATATTTT	CASSFGTFSGNTIYF	-	15	TRBJ1-3	-	TRBV7-2
TGTGCCAGCAGCGTAGATTATGCGAACACCGGGGAGCTGTTTTTT	CASSVDYANTGELFF	-	15	TRBJ2-2	-	TRBV9
TGTGCCAGCAGTTACGGGGGCCGCGAAGGGGAGCAGTACTTC	CASSYGGREGEQYF	-	14	TRBJ2-7	once	TRBV6-5
TGTGCCAGCGAGGGAGGGTTGGGTTACCAAGAGACCCAGTACTTC	CASEGGLGYQETQYF	TRBD2	15	TRBJ2-5	-	TRBV2
TGTGCCAGCAGCTGCCCTGTGGGACAGGACGCACCCCTCCACTTT	CASSCPVGQDAPLHF	TRBD1	15	TRBJ1-6	-	TRBV6-4
TGTGCCAGTAGTTTCTCCCGGGACAGGGTTTTCGACTATGGCTACACCTTC	CASSFSRDRVFDYGYTF	TRBD1	17	TRBJ1-2	-	TRBV19
TGTGCCAGCAGTCGACAGGGGAGAGGGGAGACCCAGTACTTC	CASSRQGRGETQYF	TRBD1	14	TRBJ2-5	-	TRBV6-6
TGCGCCAGCAGCTTTTCTACGGGGTCAAATCAGCCCCAGCATTTT	CASSFSTGSNQPQHF	-	15	TRBJ1-5	-	TRBV5-1
TGTGCCAGCAGTTATGGGTCAAGGACATTAAGCAATCAGCCCCAGCATTTT	CASSYGSRTLSNQPQHF	-	17	TRBJ1-5	-	TRBV28
TGTGCCAGCAGCCGGACTAGCGGAACCTGGGGAGATACGCAGTATTTT	CASSRTSGTWGDTQYF	TRBD2	16	TRBJ2-3	-	TRBV7-9
TGTGCCAGCAGTGAAGGGGCCTCTAGCGGGATAGGGAATGAGCAGTTCTTC	CASSEGASSGIGNEQFF	TRBD2	17	TRBJ2-1	-	TRBV6-4
TGTGCCAGCAGATCCTACAGGGACGAGCAGTACTTC	CASRSYRDEQYF	-	12	TRBJ2-7	once	TRBV6-5
TGTGCCAGCAGCCGGACAGCTACCTACGAGCAGTACTTC	CASSRTATYEQYF	-	13	TRBJ2-7	-	TRBV7-2
TGTGCCAGCTCACCGGCAATATTGAACACTGAAGCTTTCTTT	CASSPAILNTEAFF	-	14	TRBJ1-1	-	TRBV18
TGCGCCAGCAGCCAGAGCGGTTATGGCGAGCAGTACTTC	CASSQSGYGEQYF	-	13	TRBJ2-7	-	TRBV4-3
TGTGCCAGTAGCCGAACTAATAACGTCCTGACTTTC	CASSRTNNVLTF	-	12	TRBJ2-6	-	TRBV19
TGTGCCAGCAGATACCTAGGTGAAGCTTTCTTT	CASRYLGEAFF	-	11	TRBJ1-1	-	TRBV28
TGTGCCAGCAGTAAGGGCCCGGGGGAGCAGTACTTC	CASSKGPGEQYF	-	12	TRBJ2-7	few	TRBV2
TGTGCCATTCGACAGCCGAACACTGAAGCTTTCTTT	CAIRQPNTEAFF	-	12	TRBJ1-1	-	TRBV10-3
TGTGCCAGCAGCTTGGAAGGGGGCAGGAGGAACACTGAAGCTTTCTTT	CASSLEGGRRNTEAFF	TRBD1	16	TRBJ1-1	-	TRBV5-8
TGTGCCAGCAGCTTGGTGAGGACAGGGAGTCTCGGCTCACCCCTCCACTTT	CASSLVRTGSLGSPLHF	TRBD1	17	TRBJ1-6	-	TRBV5-5
TGTGCCAGCAGGAAATCCGGGACAGGTGCCTACGAGCAGTACTTC	CASRKSGTGAYEQYF	TRBD1	15	TRBJ2-7	-	TRBV7-9
TGTGCCAGCAGCCTTTGGACAGCCAACTACTACGAGCAGTACTTC	CASSLWTANYYEQYF	-	15	TRBJ2-7	-	TRBV14
TGTGCCAGCAGTGTCACCTGGGACAGGGGGTTAACTAAAATGGATCAGCCCCAGCATTTT	CASSVTWDRGLTKMDQPQHF	TRBD1	20	TRBJ1-5	-	TRBV28
TGTGCCAGCAGCCAAGGCGGGGGGGCCCAAGAGACCCAGTACTTC	CASSQGGGAQETQYF	TRBD2	15	TRBJ2-5	-	TRBV4-2
TGCGCCAGCAGCTTGGCCGGGACTAGCGGGGATACGCAGTATTTT	CASSLAGTSGDTQYF	TRBD2	15	TRBJ2-3	-	TRBV5-1
TGTGCCAGCAGCCCGTCCTGGGACAGGGGCAACGAGCAGTACTTC	CASSPSWDRGNEQYF	TRBD1	15	TRBJ2-7	-	TRBV7-2
TGTGCCAGCAGCGTCTTCACTAGCGGTGGAGATACGCAGTATTTT	CASSVFTSGGDTQYF	TRBD2	15	TRBJ2-3	-	TRBV9
TGTGCCAGCAGCCCCTCAGGGACACCACCCTACGAGCAGTACTTC	CASSPSGTPPYEQYF	-	15	TRBJ2-7	-	TRBV9
TGTGCCAGCAGCGAAGGAACCGGGACAGTCTATGGCTACACCTTC	CASSEGTGTVYGYTF	TRBD1	15	TRBJ1-2	few	TRBV7-6
TGTGCCAGCAGTGATTTAGCTCGCGGGACGCAGTATTTT	CASSDLARGTQYF	-	13	TRBJ2-3	-	TRBV6-1